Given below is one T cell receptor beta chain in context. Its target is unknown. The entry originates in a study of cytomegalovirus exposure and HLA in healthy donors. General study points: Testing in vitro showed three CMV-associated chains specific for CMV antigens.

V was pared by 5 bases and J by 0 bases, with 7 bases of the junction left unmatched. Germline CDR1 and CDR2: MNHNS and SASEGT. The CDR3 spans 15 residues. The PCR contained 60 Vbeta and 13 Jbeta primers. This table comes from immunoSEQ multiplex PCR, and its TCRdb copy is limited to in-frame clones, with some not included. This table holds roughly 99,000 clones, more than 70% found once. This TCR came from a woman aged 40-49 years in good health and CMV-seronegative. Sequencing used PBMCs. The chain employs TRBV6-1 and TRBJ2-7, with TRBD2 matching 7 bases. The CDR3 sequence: CASSTLSSGSYEQYF. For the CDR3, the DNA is TGTGCCAGCAGTACCCTATCTAGCGGCTCCTACGAGCAGTACTTC.